The table lists the clone carrying this TCR beta chain with a few counts. The TCRbeta library was prepared with unique molecular identifiers. Using its own MiXCR run on the PCR reads, TCRdb lists one record per CDR3 protein. The sample records roughly 190,000 distinct CDR3 sequences, roughly 15% being singletons. These data originate in a study of T-cell reconstitution after alpha-beta-depleted transplantation in children. Deletions cut 3 bases from V and 16 bases from J, with 4 bases between. The CDR3 is made up of 8 amino acids. Germline CDR1 is SNHLY and CDR2 is FYNNEI. Sequencing was performed on PBMCs from the stem cell graft donor, taken from the stem cell graft. This sequence was found in a human donor who donated a stem cell graft to a child with acute lymphoblastic leukemia. The V and J genes are TRBV2 and TRBJ2-1, with no clear D. CDR3 in amino acids: CASSDGFF. DNA of the CDR3: TGTGCCAGCAGTGACGGCTTCTTC. The full variable domain, completed using reference TRBV2 and TRBJ2-1, is EPEVTQTPSHQVTQMGQEVILRCVPISNHLYFYWYRQILGQKVEFLVSFYNNEISEKSEIFDDQFSVERPDGSNFTLKIRSTKLEDSAMYFCASSDGFFGPGTRLTVL.